This T cell receptor beta chain stems from a study of long-term antiretroviral therapy in people with HIV. A v3.0 immunoSEQ assay was performed at survey level. Per-sample TRB depth target: about 40,000-50,000 T-cell genomes. Measured with immunoSEQ multiplex PCR; TCRdb has only the in-frame clones, and not every one. The table records more than 25,000 clones, 97% of them present only once. The study, taken as a whole, reports: Clonotypes expanded prior to ART showed repertoire dominance at all sampled time points. Upon ART, diversity increased but remained lower than transplant donor controls.

V lost 4 bases and J 0 bases, leaving 12 bases between the germline ends. The CDR3 covers 15 residues. Germline loops: CDR1 MGHRA, CDR2 YSYEKL. This clone came up once. Its matching antigen is unknown. Every donor had one or more pre-ART and two or more post-ART PBMC samples. The sample was unsorted PBMCs, taken 7.6 years after starting antiretroviral therapy. The chain joins TRBV4-1 to TRBJ1-1; tentative D call: TRBD1 (5 bases). This clonotype was obtained from a man in his thirties or forties with HIV. The CDR3 loop reads CASSRGEGMNTEAFF. The CDR3, as DNA: TGCGCCAGCAGCCGAGGGGAGGGCATGAACACTGAAGCTTTCTTT.